The 27 T cell receptor beta chains reported below all come from one sample, sequenced in a study of control samples from healthy donors and cancer patients (dated by TCRdb to about 2020). The library came from the immunoSEQ multiplex PCR assay. TCRdb stores this immuneACCESS table with in-frame sequences only. Part of the clones is absent; in the studies checked, under half of the shortfall reflects unresolved V genes, and no reason is known for the rest. Present in this sample are roughly 130,000 clones, approximately 90% of which were seen just once. Of the sample, more than 2.5% falls within the top ten clones. The sample was blood. The receptors stem from a man aged 50-60 years in good health.

J is TRBJ1-4 and V is TRBV19; D not certain. Germline loops: CDR1 LNHDA, CDR2 SQIVND (reference sequence). The V end was cut by 3 bases, the J end by 6 bases, with 8 bases between. The CDR3 contains 13 residues. The CDR3 bases are TGTGCCAGTAGTATGAGAACCGATGAAAAACTGTTTTTT. As protein: CASSMRTDEKLFF.

The chain is built from TRBV15 and TRBJ2-1; 9 bases map to TRBD1. Germline V gene lookup returns CDR1 LNHNV and CDR2 YYDKDF (reference sequence). This CDR3 contains 16 residues. V lost 3 bases and J lost 5; bases outside the gene matches: 8. The CDR3 DNA reads as TGTGCCACCAGCAGGGAAACAGGGGGCGCACACAATGAGCAGTTCTTC. Amino acid sequence: CATSRETGGAHNEQFF.

This clone is a singleton in its sample. The chain combines TRBV6-5 with TRBJ1-6; D might be TRBD1 (6 bases). V shed 4 bases and J shed 9 bases, with 13 bases lying between them. Germline V gene lookup returns CDR1 MNHEY and CDR2 SVGAGI. This CDR3 contains 14 residues. CDR3 DNA: TGTGCCAGCAGTTTGCCCGGGGGCGGTTCACCCCTCCACTTT. Amino acids: CASSLPGGGSPLHF.

This sequence joins TRBV7-3 and TRBJ2-5; the match to TRBD2 covers 11 bases. Unmatched junction bases numbered 6, after V lost 5 bases and J lost 4 bases. This CDR3 comprises 15 residues. Germline CDR1 is SGHTA and CDR2 is FQGTGA. CDR3 sequence (DNA): TGTGCCAGCAGCATTAGCGGGGGGGCCCGAGAGACCCAGTACTTC. Protein product: CASSISGGARETQYF. Full variable domain (rest looked up from reference TRBV7-3 and TRBJ2-5): GAGVSQTPSNKVTEKGKYVELRCDPISGHTALYWYRQSLGQGPEFLIYFQGTGAADDSGLPNDRFFAVRPEGSVSTLKIQRTERGDSAVYLCASSISGGARETQYFGPGTRLLVL.

The gene calls are TRBV3-1 (or the pseudogene TRBV3-2) and TRBJ2-2, with D possibly matching TRBD1 (5 bases). The V gene lost 1 base and the J gene lost 3 bases, with 12 bases spanning the gap. Germline V gene lookup returns CDR1 LGHDT and CDR2 YNNKEL (reference sequence). The CDR3 is made up of 16 amino acids. This CDR3 is CASSQALGADTGELFF. As DNA, the CDR3 is TGTGCCAGCAGCCAAGCGCTAGGGGCCGACACCGGGGAGCTGTTTTTT.

This chain connects TRBV30 to TRBJ1-5; no clear D. Trimming left V 2 bases short and J 3 bases short, with 11 bases between. CDR1 and CDR2 from the germline V gene are GTSNPN and SVGIG (reference sequence). This CDR3 spans 14 amino acids. In DNA, the CDR3 is TGTGCCTGGAGTCTCGGACGGGCCAATCAGCCCCAGCATTTT. It is translated as CAWSLGRANQPQHF.

The CDR3 nucleotides read TGTGCCAGCAGTTTGGGACAGGGGGGTCTCTACGAGCAGTACTTC. It specifies CASSLGQGGLYEQYF. The chain uses TRBV6-5 and TRBJ2-7; 11 bases align to TRBD1. Looked up from germline, CDR1 is MNHEY and CDR2 is SVGAGI. The CDR3 runs to 15 residues. V shed 4 bases and J 3 bases; nucleotides not matched to a gene: 5.

The chain couples TRBV5-4 to TRBJ1-1; D is undetermined. Deletions cut 0 bases from V and 4 bases from J, with 7 bases between. CDR1 and CDR2 (germline): SGHNT, YYREEE (reference sequence). CDR3 length: 13 residues. CDR3 region: CASSLASLTEAFF. As DNA, the CDR3 is TGTGCCAGCAGCTTGGCCAGCCTCACTGAAGCTTTCTTT.

V is TRBV13 and J is TRBJ2-2; a weak D match, TRBD1 (6 bases). Germline CDR1 is PRHDT and CDR2 is FYEKMQ (reference sequence). This CDR3 has 15 amino acids. The germline V and J ends were trimmed by 1 base and 4 bases, with 10 bases remaining between them. CDR3 DNA: TGTGCCAGCAGCTTAGACAGGGCGGGCACCGGGGAGCTGTTTTTT. It encodes CASSLDRAGTGELFF.

The chain combines TRBV6-7 with TRBJ1-5; perhaps TRBD1 as D (5 bases). TRBV6-7 is labeled an ORF, and its function is uncertain. Trimming pared 6 bases from V and 2 bases from J, leaving 17 bases between. The CDR3 has 16 residues. The CDR3: CASSKNQGLGNQPQHF. The CDR3 nucleotides read TGTGCCAGCAGCAAAAATCAGGGTTTGGGCAATCAGCCCCAGCATTTT.

In this sample, this clone turned up once. This chain joins TRBV10-2 and TRBJ1-4; D is possibly TRBD1 (5 bases). The V gene lost 5 bases and the J gene lost 10 bases, with 17 bases spanning the gap. CDR1 is WSHSY, CDR2 SAAADI, per germline. This CDR3 is 14 amino acids long. The CDR3 DNA reads as TGCGCCAGCAGTACCACAGGATTATCGGGAAAACTGTTTTTT. This gives the protein CASSTTGLSGKLFF.

This clone has only a few counts. V usage is TRBV5-1 and J usage is TRBJ1-2; D is uncertain. This CDR3 has 14 residues. CDR1 is SGHRS and CDR2 is YFSETQ in the germline V gene. Trimming took off 3 bases at V and 7 bases at J, with 16 bases between the two ends. CDR3 nucleotide sequence: TGCGCCAGCAGCTCGGACGGATACTCCACTGGCTACACCTTC. Its protein product is CASSSDGYSTGYTF.

The rearrangement links TRBV3-1 (or the pseudogene TRBV3-2) to TRBJ2-7; D ambiguous. Trimming pared 4 bases from V and 5 bases from J, leaving 15 bases between. Germline V gene lookup returns CDR1 LGHDT and CDR2 YNNKEL (reference sequence). This CDR3 has 14 amino acids. CDR3 in DNA: TGTGCCAGCAGCCCCAACGGCCCGGCCCACGAGCAGTACTTC. Its protein product is CASSPNGPAHEQYF.

The genes are TRBV3-1 (or the pseudogene TRBV3-2) and TRBJ1-2; D is unresolved. Per germline, CDR1 LGHDT and CDR2 YNNKEL (reference sequence). The CDR3 length is 13 residues. Trimming left V 5 bases short and J 8 bases short, with 15 bases between. The CDR3 region is CASSDFVSQGYTF. The CDR3 nucleotides are TGTGCCAGCAGCGACTTCGTTTCTCAGGGCTACACCTTC.

The chain carries TRBV27 and TRBJ1-1, with 10 bases matching TRBD1. V shed 4 bases and J 4 bases; nucleotides not matched to a gene: 3. Germline V gene data show CDR1 as MNHEY and CDR2 as SMNVEV (reference sequence). CDR3 length: 14 amino acids. The CDR3 DNA reads TGTGCCAGCAGTTCCCGGACAGGGGGCACTGAAGCTTTCTTT. It specifies CASSSRTGGTEAFF.

The chain combines TRBV5-1 with TRBJ2-7; TRBD1 aligns across 7 bases. This CDR3 region has 15 residues. Germline trimming cut 0 bases from V and 0 bases from J; bases unmatched to any gene: 3. CDR1 is SGHRS and CDR2 is YFSETQ in the germline V gene. The DNA of the CDR3 is TGCGCCAGCAGCTTGGGGACAGGCCCCTCCTACGAGCAGTACTTC. This translates into CASSLGTGPSYEQYF.

V gene TRBV10-3 combines with J gene TRBJ2-2; D might be TRBD1 (5 bases). The CDR3 runs 12 residues. The V and J ends lost 6 bases and 5 bases respectively, with 7 bases between them. Germline V gives CDR1 ENHRY, CDR2 SYGVKD. The CDR3 DNA reads as TGTGCCATCAGCGACAGTACCGGGGAGCTGTTTTTT. Its translation: CAISDSTGELFF.

This chain links TRBV5-1 with TRBJ2-3, with D possibly being TRBD1 (6 bases). Trimming shortened V by 2 bases and J by 0 bases, and 7 bases separated the two germline ends. CDR3 length equals 14 residues. In germline, CDR1 is SGHRS, CDR2 YFSETQ. The CDR3: CASSLGQSTDTQYF. The CDR3 DNA sequence: TGCGCCAGCAGCTTAGGACAGAGCACAGATACGCAGTATTTT.

This chain uses TRBV7-2 with TRBJ2-1, with D possibly being TRBD1 (6 bases). In germline, CDR1 is SGHTA, CDR2 FQGNSA. V lost 2 bases to trimming and J lost 4 bases, with 12 bases between them. The CDR3 extends over 15 amino acids. CDR3 nucleotides: TGTGCCAGCAGCTTAAATGGAGGACAGTACAATGAGCAGTTCTTC. It encodes CASSLNGGQYNEQFF. Looking up the rest from reference TRBV7-2 and TRBJ2-1 gives the full variable domain: GAGVSQSPSNKVTEKGKDVELRCDPISGHTALYWYRQSLGQGLEFLIYFQGNSAPDKSGLPSDRFSAERTGGSVSTLTIQRTQQEDSAVYLCASSLNGGQYNEQFFGPGTRLTVL.

J is TRBJ2-3 and V is TRBV3-1 (or the pseudogene TRBV3-2), with D perhaps matching TRBD2 (5 bases). Trimming shortened V by 0 bases and J by 4 bases, and 8 bases separated the two germline ends. The CDR3 covers 14 residues. Germline V gene data show CDR1 as LGHDT and CDR2 as YNNKEL (reference sequence). DNA for the CDR3: TGTGCCAGCAGCCAAGATCTAGCTGCAGATACGCAGTATTTT. Its protein product is CASSQDLAADTQYF.

The chain combines TRBV27 with TRBJ1-6, with no clear D. The CDR3 is 12 amino acids. CDR1 MNHEY and CDR2 SMNVEV come from the germline V gene (reference sequence). The V end was cut by 4 bases, the J end by 6 bases, with 4 bases between. CDR3 in amino acids: CASSYTNSPLHF. In DNA, the CDR3 is TGTGCCAGCAGTTATACTAATTCACCCCTCCACTTT.

V gene TRBV19 combines with J gene TRBJ2-5, with 8 bases aligning to TRBD1. Germline V gene sequence: CDR1 LNHDA, CDR2 SQIVND (reference sequence). This CDR3 spans 16 amino acids. J was trimmed by 4 bases and V by 3 bases; bases with no gene match: 10. CDR3 nucleotides: TGTGCCAGTAGTATCGGCGGACAGGGTGGTCGAGAGACCCAGTACTTC. It encodes CASSIGGQGGRETQYF.

J is TRBJ2-3 and V is TRBV7-6; TRBD2 aligns across 9 bases. Germline V lookup: CDR1 SGHVS, CDR2 FNYEAQ. CDR3 length equals 21 residues. The V segment lost 0 bases and the J segment 0 bases; nucleotides outside the gene matches: 16. The CDR3 DNA is TGTGCCAGCAGCTTAGCGATTCTAACGGCTAGCGGGGACTCTAGCACAGATACGCAGTATTTT. Its protein is CASSLAILTASGDSSTDTQYF.

V gene TRBV6-1 combines with J gene TRBJ1-5; D perhaps matches TRBD1 (6 bases). Germline V CDR1 and CDR2: MNHNS, SASEGT. This CDR3 has 16 amino acids. Trimming removed 2 bases at V and 7 bases at J, with 18 bases between. CDR3 protein: CASSESKTGFFQPQHF. CDR3 in DNA: TGTGCCAGCAGTGAATCCAAAACAGGGTTCTTCCAGCCCCAGCATTTT.

This clone has just a few counts. The genes are TRBV30 and TRBJ1-1, with D possibly being TRBD1 (5 bases). This CDR3 region has 12 residues. V shed 4 bases and J shed 4 bases, with 10 bases lying between them. Germline loops: CDR1 GTSNPN, CDR2 SVGIG (reference sequence). Here the CDR3 reads CAWKQASTEAFF. The CDR3 DNA sequence: TGTGCCTGGAAACAGGCGAGCACTGAAGCTTTCTTT.

V gene TRBV7-2 combines with J gene TRBJ2-1; tentative D call: TRBD1 (5 bases). CDR3 length equals 14 residues. CDR1 and CDR2 (germline): SGHTA, FQGNSA. Trimming stripped 5 bases from V and 4 bases from J, with 12 bases between. The chain's CDR3 is CASSRTLSYNEQFF. CDR3 in DNA: TGTGCCAGCAGCCGGACACTTTCTTACAATGAGCAGTTCTTC.

The chain couples TRBV24-1 to TRBJ1-2; no definite D call. V shed 2 bases and J shed 4 bases, with 4 bases lying between them. The CDR3 is 12 residues long. In germline, CDR1 is KGHDR, CDR2 SFDVKD. In DNA form, the CDR3 reads TGTGCCACCAGTGATTGGGGCTATGGCTACACCTTC. As protein: CATSDWGYGYTF.